The 16 T cell receptor beta chains given below trace back to one sample, sequenced in a study of shared clonotypes between healthy human individuals. Sequencing used immunoSEQ multiplex PCR; TCRdb keeps in-frame clones, though not all of them. The sample yields 650,000 to 750,000 clones, approximately 79% seen once. Input material: memory CD4+ T cells sorted from blood. The subset here: CD45RA-negative fraction. These TCRs come from a woman in her 30s in good health.

This chain links TRBV18 with TRBJ2-5; 9 bases match TRBD1. The CDR3 has 14 residues. Germline V gives CDR1 KGHSH, CDR2 LQKENI. The V segment lost 4 bases and the J segment 2 bases; nucleotides outside the gene matches: 2. CDR3 sequence: CASSRDRGQETQYF. The CDR3 nucleotides read TGTGCCAGCTCACGAGACAGGGGGCAAGAGACCCAGTACTTC.

This clone was observed once. This chain links TRBV5-1 with TRBJ2-1; TRBD1 matches at 9 bases. The ends lost 1 base at V and 9 bases at J; junction bases unmatched: 8. Germline assignment: CDR1 SGHRS and CDR2 YFSETQ. The CDR3 is 15 amino acids. In DNA form, the CDR3 reads TGCGCCAGCAGCTTGCCTGGACAGGGGAGAGGTGAGCAGTTCTTC. Translated: CASSLPGQGRGEQFF.

This clone was counted many times. The same CDR3 is also encoded by other DNA sequences in this sample. V usage is TRBV29-1 and J usage is TRBJ2-3; D remains ambiguous. CDR1 and CDR2 (germline): SQVTM, ANQGSEA. Trimming left V 3 bases short and J 0 bases short, with 4 bases between. CDR3 length: 12 amino acids. The CDR3 DNA reads as TGCAGCGTTGAGGGCAGCACAGATACGCAGTATTTT. Translated: CSVEGSTDTQYF.

This rearrangement joins TRBV11-1 to TRBJ2-1; the match to TRBD2 covers 10 bases. The CDR3 is made up of 17 amino acids. CDR1 and CDR2 (germline): SGHAT, FQDESV (reference sequence). The V and J ends lost 5 bases and 2 bases, in that order; junction bases with no gene match: 9. This chain's CDR3 is CASSPGASGRPYNEQFF. The CDR3 nucleotides are TGTGCCAGCAGCCCTGGGGCTAGCGGGAGACCCTACAATGAGCAGTTCTTC.

The chain employs TRBV28 and TRBJ1-5; 7 positions match TRBD1. There are 19 residues in the CDR3. V lost 1 base, J lost 2 bases, and 14 bases stayed unmatched. CDR1 MDHEN and CDR2 SYDVKM come from the germline V gene. In DNA, the CDR3 is TGTGCCAGCAGTTTATCGGCAGGGGGTGTGGTAAACGGCAATCAGCCCCAGCATTTT. Translating gives CASSLSAGGVVNGNQPQHF.

This clone was seen a few times. The V and J genes are TRBV28 and TRBJ1-2; 7 positions match TRBD1. V dropped 7 bases and J dropped 4; count of bases not matched to a gene: 15. The CDR3 loop spans 16 amino acids. Germline V CDR1 and CDR2: MDHEN, SYDVKM. CDR3 nucleotides: TGTGCCAGCAACCCCCCCGTGGAGGGGGCAAGCTATGGCTACACCTTC. It is translated as CASNPPVEGASYGYTF.

This clone was detected only a few times. This may be a read error: a much more frequent sequence differs by one nucleotide. Different DNA sequences within this sample yield the same CDR3. This rearrangement joins TRBV4-2 to TRBJ2-7; 12 positions match TRBD2. Germline lookup yields CDR1 LGHNA and CDR2 YNFKEQ. The CDR3 length is 16 residues. J was trimmed by 5 bases and V by 0 bases; bases with no gene match: 5. In nucleotides, the CDR3 is TGTGCCAGCAGCCAAGATCCGACTAGCGGGAGCAACGAGCAGTACTTC. Translating gives CASSQDPTSGSNEQYF.

The gene calls are TRBV9 and TRBJ2-3; D might be TRBD2 (6 bases). V was cut by 3 bases and J by 2 bases, with 13 bases left in between. The germline CDR1 and CDR2 sequences are SGDLS and YYNGEE. The CDR3 covers 15 residues. This CDR3 reads CASSDLSSATDTQYF. CDR3 DNA: TGTGCCAGCAGCGACCTCTCTAGCGCCACAGATACGCAGTATTTT.

The chain has TRBV6-1 and TRBJ2-3; D gene unclear. Trimming shortened V by 7 bases and J by 2 bases, and 13 bases separated the two germline ends. Germline CDR1 MNHNS, CDR2 SASEGT. This CDR3 has 14 residues. CDR3 protein: CASKKDLPTDTQYF. The CDR3, as DNA: TGTGCCAGCAAAAAAGACCTTCCCACAGATACGCAGTATTTT.

The chain uses TRBV27 and TRBJ2-5; 8 bases fit TRBD1. J was trimmed by 1 base and V by 5 bases; bases with no gene match: 12. Germline V gene sequence: CDR1 MNHEY, CDR2 SMNVEV (reference sequence). The CDR3 is 17 amino acids. As DNA, the CDR3 is TGTGCCAGCAGTGACTCCGGGACAGGACTCCTCCAAGAGACCCAGTACTTC. Translated: CASSDSGTGLLQETQYF.

This clone was detected a few times. This chain's CDR3 is CASSWGGGGEKNEKLFF. The CDR3 nucleotides read TGTGCCAGCAGCTGGGGAGGTGGGGGGGAGAAGAATGAAAAACTGTTTTTT. The chain is built from TRBV7-9 and TRBJ1-4, with D maybe TRBD1 (5 bases). Per germline, CDR1 SEHNR and CDR2 FQNEAQ (reference sequence). The CDR3 is 17 residues long. V lost 4 bases and J lost 5, with 20 bases in between.

This clone was picked up many times. The chain employs TRBV27 and TRBJ1-2, with D hard to call. This CDR3 has 14 amino acids. Germline V gene lookup returns CDR1 MNHEY and CDR2 SMNVEV (reference sequence). V lost 6 bases to trimming and J lost 8 bases, with 19 bases between them. CDR3 bases: TGTGCCAGCAGACCGCTCGACACGATATCGGGCTACACCTTC. It specifies CASRPLDTISGYTF.

The genes are TRBV11-2 and TRBJ2-7, with TRBD1 as a possible D gene (5 bases). The germline V and J ends were trimmed by 2 bases and 0 bases, with 23 bases remaining between them. CDR3 length equals 19 residues. Germline values: CDR1 SGHAT, CDR2 FQNNGV. CDR3 amino acids: CASSLRYLQGHRSSYEQYF. In DNA form, the CDR3 reads TGTGCCAGCAGCTTAAGATATTTGCAGGGCCACAGGAGCTCCTACGAGCAGTACTTC.

This rearrangement joins TRBV11-2 to TRBJ2-5, with TRBD2 identical over 9 bases. The J call may be mistaken, given a closer DNA end match to TRBJ2-7. The CDR3 has 15 residues. Germline CDR1 is SGHAT and CDR2 is FQNNGV. The CDR3 spells CASSLASSGTYEQYF. The DNA for the CDR3 is TGTGCCAGCAGCTTAGCTTCTAGCGGGACCTACGAGCAGTACTTC.

J is TRBJ1-2 and V is TRBV28; 8 positions match TRBD1. Germline V CDR1 and CDR2: MDHEN, SYDVKM. This CDR3 spans 15 amino acids. Trimming at V came to 6 bases and at J to 3 bases, leaving 9 bases not matched to a gene. In DNA form, the CDR3 reads TGTGCCAGCAGCCCTGGGACAGGCGCATACTATGGCTACACCTTC. This gives the protein CASSPGTGAYYGYTF.

The J gene is TRBJ1-2, the V gene TRBV7-6; TRBD1 aligns across 7 bases. J was trimmed by 0 bases and V by 4 bases; bases with no gene match: 8. The CDR3 consists of 16 residues. In germline, CDR1 is SGHVS, CDR2 FNYEAQ. The CDR3 loop reads CASSSYRDRANYGYTF. The CDR3 nucleotides are TGTGCCAGCAGCTCTTACCGGGACAGAGCTAACTATGGCTACACCTTC. Supplemented by reference TRBV7-6 and TRBJ1-2, the full variable domain reads GAGVSQSPRYKVTKRGQDVALRCDPISGHVSLYWYRQALGQGPEFLTYFNYEAQQDKSGLPNDRFSAERPEGSISTLTIQRTEQRDSAMYRCASSSYRDRANYGYTFGSGTRLTVV.